The 4 T cell receptor beta chains given below trace back to one sample, sequenced in a study of blood T cell repertoires in COVID-19. Generated by immunoSEQ multiplex PCR, the TCRdb table keeps only in-frame clones and is missing some. The sample comprises roughly 3,000 clones, more than 80% of which are singletons, and about 5.7% rests with the top ten. The specimen was peripheral blood. These receptor sequences come from a human donor with active COVID-19. The donor label of this sample is uncertain.

This chain uses TRBV30 with TRBJ2-7; tentatively, D is TRBD1 (5 bases). From germline, CDR1 is GTSNPN and CDR2 SVGIG (reference sequence). This CDR3 comprises 13 residues. Trimming removed 0 bases at V and 4 bases at J, with 10 bases between. The CDR3 here is CAWSVGLFYEQYF. CDR3 DNA sequence: TGTGCCTGGAGTGTGGGGCTTTTTTACGAGCAGTACTTC.

This sequence joins TRBV28 and TRBJ2-7; 7 nucleotides line up with TRBD2. V gave up 6 bases and J gave up 2 bases; unmatched junction bases: 10. Germline V lookup: CDR1 MDHEN, CDR2 SYDVKM. The CDR3 spans 15 residues. The CDR3 nucleotides are TGTGCCAGCAGAAGAGCGGGGTTGGGGACCTACGAGCAGTACTTC. This encodes CASRRAGLGTYEQYF. Using reference TRBV28 and TRBJ2-7 for the parts outside the CDR3, the full variable domain is DVKVTQSSRYLVKRTGEKVFLECVQDMDHENMFWYRQDPGLGLRLIYFSYDVKMKEKGDIPEGYSVSREKKERFSLILESASTNQTSMYLCASRRAGLGTYEQYFGPGTRLTVT.

This chain connects TRBV6-1 to TRBJ2-5; TRBD1 aligns across 12 bases. After removal of 2 bases from V and 3 bases from J, the junction contained 10 bases not matched to a gene. The CDR3 has 18 amino acids. The V gene's germline CDR1 is MNHNS and CDR2 SASEGT. CDR3 sequence (DNA): TGTGCCAGCAGTGAATGGTCAATGGGGACAGGGGGCGAAGAGACCCAGTACTTC. As protein: CASSEWSMGTGGEETQYF.

V usage is TRBV30 and J usage is TRBJ1-1, with D possibly TRBD1 on 5 matching bases. CDR1 and CDR2 (germline): GTSNPN, SVGIG (reference sequence). This CDR3 has 14 amino acids. V was cut by 0 bases and J by 3 bases, with 11 bases left in between. The DNA for the CDR3 is TGTGCCTGGAGTGTGACAGAGACGCACACTGAAGCTTTCTTT. This sequence encodes CAWSVTETHTEAFF.